The 21 T cell receptor beta chains in this list originate from one sample, sequenced in a study of blood T cell repertoires in COVID-19. Using immunoSEQ multiplex PCR, the repertoire was profiled, and TCRdb retains in-frame clones only, with some absent. The table records 250,000 to 300,000 clones, 86% of them present only once. Sample: peripheral blood. These receptors were collected from a man aged 18 to 30 with active or convalescent COVID-19.

This clone occurred once. V gene TRBV7-3 combines with J gene TRBJ2-2, with a weak D call TRBD2 (5 bases). V was shortened by 4 bases and J by 4 bases, with 10 bases between the two germline ends. The germline V gene encodes CDR1 SGHTA and CDR2 FQGTGA. The CDR3 length is 14 residues. The CDR3: CASSSWESTGELFF. CDR3 in DNA: TGTGCCAGCAGCTCCTGGGAGAGCACCGGGGAGCTGTTTTTT.

This clone was recorded only once. CDR3 DNA: TGTGCCAGCAGCCGAGAGGGGACAGGGGGCACTGAAGCTTTCTTT. Translation gives CASSREGTGGTEAFF. The genes are TRBV6-6 and TRBJ1-1, with 11 bases identical to TRBD1. The trim removed 6 bases at V and 4 bases at J, leaving 7 bases unmatched. The CDR3 length is 15 residues. Germline lookup yields CDR1 MNHNY and CDR2 SVGAGI (reference sequence).

This chain joins TRBV6-5 and TRBJ2-3; 12 bases are a match to TRBD1. Germline V gene lookup returns CDR1 MNHEY and CDR2 SVGAGI. The CDR3 contains 15 residues. V lost 5 bases, J lost 4 bases, and 4 bases stayed unmatched. CDR3 sequence (DNA): TGTGCCAGCAGTCCGGGACAGGGGGCTTCAGATACGCAGTATTTT. This encodes CASSPGQGASDTQYF.

The rearrangement joins TRBV6-5 to TRBJ1-5, with TRBD1 matching 7 bases. V dropped 5 bases and J dropped 2; count of bases not matched to a gene: 6. The V gene's germline CDR1 is MNHEY and CDR2 SVGAGI. The CDR3 has 15 residues. The CDR3 sequence is CASSQDRLGNQPQHF. The DNA of the CDR3 is TGTGCCAGCAGTCAGGACAGGTTGGGCAATCAGCCCCAGCATTTT.

The rearrangement uses TRBV5-1 and TRBJ2-5; possible D gene TRBD1, 5 bases. Germline loops: CDR1 SGHRS, CDR2 YFSETQ. The V end was cut by 0 bases, the J end by 5 bases, with 5 bases between. The CDR3 is 12 residues long. The CDR3 nucleotides read TGCGCCAGCAGCTTGGAGGGGGAGACCCAGTACTTC. Translation gives CASSLEGETQYF.

This sequence joins TRBV5-3 and TRBJ2-1; no reliable D call. TRBV5-3 falls under the ORF class, with uncertain function. The CDR3 is made up of 14 amino acids. Trimming removed 0 bases from V and 6 bases from J, with 10 bases in between. The CDR3 nucleotides read TGTGCCAGAAGCTTGGCTGAAAGGAGCAATGAGCAGTTCTTC. Protein: CARSLAERSNEQFF.

The rearrangement links TRBV29-1 to TRBJ2-3, with D perhaps matching TRBD2 (6 bases). The CDR3 runs 14 residues. V lost 6 bases and J lost 1, with 14 bases in between. Germline assignment: CDR1 SQVTM and CDR2 ANQGSEA. CDR3 amino acids: CSVHMTSGTDTQYF. The CDR3 region has the DNA TGCAGCGTCCACATGACTAGTGGCACAGATACGCAGTATTTT.

The chain is built from TRBV18 and TRBJ2-1; D gene unclear. The CDR3 consists of 11 residues. The V and J ends lost 3 bases and 5 bases respectively, with 2 bases between them. CDR1 is KGHSH, CDR2 LQKENI, per germline. The CDR3 region has the DNA TGTGCCAGCTCACCCAACAATGAGCAGTTCTTC. Its translation: CASSPNNEQFF. The variable domain in full, completed from reference TRBV18 and TRBJ2-1, reads NAGVMQNPRHLVRRRGQEARLRCSPMKGHSHVYWYRQLPEEGLKFMVYLQKENIIDESGMPKERFSAEFPKEGPSILRIQQVVRGDSAAYFCASSPNNEQFFGPGTRLTVL.

The V gene is TRBV9, the J gene TRBJ2-7; possibly TRBD1 for D (6 bases). The CDR3 length is 15 residues. Germline V gene data show CDR1 as SGDLS and CDR2 as YYNGEE. Trimming stripped 4 bases from V and 3 bases from J, with 17 bases between. The DNA for the CDR3 is TGTGCCAGCAGCCCAGGGGCAATCGGCTACTACGAGCAGTACTTC. As protein: CASSPGAIGYYEQYF.

The rearrangement uses TRBV25-1 and TRBJ2-3; 7 bases line up with TRBD1. The CDR3 extends over 14 amino acids. J gave up 2 bases and V 5 bases, and 4 bases lay outside the gene matches. Germline CDR1 reads MGHDK; CDR2 reads SYGVNS. The CDR3 loop reads CASSPGGVTDTQYF. In DNA, the CDR3 is TGTGCCAGCAGTCCAGGGGGTGTCACAGATACGCAGTATTTT.

This chain links TRBV6-5 with TRBJ2-3; D remains unclear. Trimming took off 5 bases at V and 3 bases at J, with 9 bases between the two ends. The CDR3 has 13 amino acids. Germline V gene sequence: CDR1 MNHEY, CDR2 SVGAGI. The CDR3 region has the DNA TGTGCCAGCAGTCCTTTTAGAACAGATACGCAGTATTTT. This sequence encodes CASSPFRTDTQYF.

This clone came up a few times. This chain connects TRBV2 to TRBJ1-1; no reliable D call. V was pared by 6 bases and J by 0 bases, with 8 bases between. This CDR3 has 13 residues. Germline CDR1 and CDR2: SNHLY and FYNNEI. CDR3 residues: CASSVQLNTEAFF. For the CDR3, the DNA is TGTGCCAGCAGCGTACAGCTGAACACTGAAGCTTTCTTT.

This clone occurred once. The V gene is TRBV14, the J gene TRBJ2-1, with 7 positions matching TRBD2. This CDR3 comprises 17 residues. Germline V lookup: CDR1 SGHDN, CDR2 FVKESK. With V trimmed by 1 base and J by 12 bases, 18 bases remained unmatched. Here the CDR3 reads CASSQAPSGRPSDGQFF. The CDR3, as DNA: TGTGCCAGCAGCCAAGCCCCTAGCGGACGACCTTCGGATGGGCAGTTCTTC. The whole variable domain, remainder taken from reference TRBV14 and TRBJ2-1, is EAGVTQFPSHSVIEKGQTVTLRCDPISGHDNLYWYRRVMGKEIKFLLHFVKESKQDESGMPNNRFLAERTGGTYSTLKVQPAELEDSGVYFCASSQAPSGRPSDGQFFGPGTRLTVL.

The V gene is TRBV5-6, the J gene TRBJ2-3; TRBD1 agrees at 9 bases. CDR1 SGHDT and CDR2 YYEEEE come from the germline V gene. The V and J ends lost 4 bases and 4 bases, in that order; junction bases with no gene match: 4. The CDR3 covers 14 residues. CDR3 region: CASSTGQGSDTQYF. CDR3 nucleotides: TGTGCCAGCAGCACGGGACAGGGCTCAGATACGCAGTATTTT.

This rearrangement joins TRBV5-4 to TRBJ2-1, with 13 bases matching TRBD2. The V segment lost 4 bases and the J segment 9 bases; nucleotides outside the gene matches: 10. The CDR3 is 16 residues long. From germline, CDR1 is SGHNT and CDR2 YYREEE (reference sequence). The CDR3 DNA reads TGTGCCAGCAGCCAAACCGGACTAGCGGGGGAGGGTGAGCAGTTCTTC. Amino acid sequence: CASSQTGLAGEGEQFF.

The table lists this clone with a few counts. The V gene is TRBV27, the J gene TRBJ2-6, with D possibly being TRBD1 (5 bases). The CDR3 sequence is 15 residues long. Germline V gene lookup returns CDR1 MNHEY and CDR2 SMNVEV (reference sequence). Trimming left V 2 bases short and J 5 bases short, with 10 bases between. In DNA form, the CDR3 reads TGTGCCAGCAGTTTACAGGGAACCTGGGCCAACGTCCTGACTTTC. Translated: CASSLQGTWANVLTF.

The chain recombines TRBV28 with TRBJ1-2; 7 bases fit TRBD1. Losses at the gene ends were 10 bases for V and 10 bases for J; bases not matched to a gene: 18. Germline assignment: CDR1 MDHEN and CDR2 SYDVKM. This CDR3 is built from 14 residues. The CDR3 coding sequence is TGTGCCATCTCGCGGAACCGGGACAGCAGTATCTACACCTTC. Its translation is CAISRNRDSSIYTF.

This clone was seen only a few times. The chain carries TRBV24-1 and TRBJ1-1; 8 nucleotides agree with TRBD1. The CDR3 consists of 12 residues. In germline, CDR1 is KGHDR, CDR2 SFDVKD. The ends lost 7 bases at V and 11 bases at J; junction bases unmatched: 8. The CDR3 here is CATRDGTGPAFF. The CDR3 bases are TGTGCCACCAGAGACGGGACAGGTCCGGCTTTCTTT.

The rearrangement joins TRBV28 to TRBJ2-7; the match to TRBD1 covers 7 bases. Trimming cost V 5 bases and J 2 bases; bases outside gene matches: 15. Per the germline V gene, CDR1 is MDHEN and CDR2 is SYDVKM. This CDR3 region has 17 residues. CDR3 in amino acids: CASSAPLRTGLPYEQYF. Written as DNA, the CDR3 is TGTGCCAGCAGTGCCCCCCTGAGGACAGGCCTACCCTACGAGCAGTACTTC.

The chain is built from TRBV19 and TRBJ1-1, with D unclear. The CDR3 has 13 residues. With 7 bases removed from V and 0 bases from J, the gap between germline ends came to 9 bases. Germline V gives CDR1 LNHDA, CDR2 SQIVND (reference sequence). DNA for the CDR3: TGTGCCAGTATGGAGATTATGAACACTGAAGCTTTCTTT. Amino acids: CASMEIMNTEAFF.

This chain uses TRBV2 with TRBJ1-1; a weak D match, TRBD1 (6 bases). The CDR3 totals 15 residues. Germline V gene data show CDR1 as SNHLY and CDR2 as FYNNEI. Between the trimmed V and J ends, which lost 6 bases and 6 bases, there was a span of 20 bases. The CDR3 bases are TGTGCCAGCAGAGAGGGGGGGCCAGGGTTTTCTGAAGCTTTCTTT. Translation gives CASREGGPGFSEAFF.